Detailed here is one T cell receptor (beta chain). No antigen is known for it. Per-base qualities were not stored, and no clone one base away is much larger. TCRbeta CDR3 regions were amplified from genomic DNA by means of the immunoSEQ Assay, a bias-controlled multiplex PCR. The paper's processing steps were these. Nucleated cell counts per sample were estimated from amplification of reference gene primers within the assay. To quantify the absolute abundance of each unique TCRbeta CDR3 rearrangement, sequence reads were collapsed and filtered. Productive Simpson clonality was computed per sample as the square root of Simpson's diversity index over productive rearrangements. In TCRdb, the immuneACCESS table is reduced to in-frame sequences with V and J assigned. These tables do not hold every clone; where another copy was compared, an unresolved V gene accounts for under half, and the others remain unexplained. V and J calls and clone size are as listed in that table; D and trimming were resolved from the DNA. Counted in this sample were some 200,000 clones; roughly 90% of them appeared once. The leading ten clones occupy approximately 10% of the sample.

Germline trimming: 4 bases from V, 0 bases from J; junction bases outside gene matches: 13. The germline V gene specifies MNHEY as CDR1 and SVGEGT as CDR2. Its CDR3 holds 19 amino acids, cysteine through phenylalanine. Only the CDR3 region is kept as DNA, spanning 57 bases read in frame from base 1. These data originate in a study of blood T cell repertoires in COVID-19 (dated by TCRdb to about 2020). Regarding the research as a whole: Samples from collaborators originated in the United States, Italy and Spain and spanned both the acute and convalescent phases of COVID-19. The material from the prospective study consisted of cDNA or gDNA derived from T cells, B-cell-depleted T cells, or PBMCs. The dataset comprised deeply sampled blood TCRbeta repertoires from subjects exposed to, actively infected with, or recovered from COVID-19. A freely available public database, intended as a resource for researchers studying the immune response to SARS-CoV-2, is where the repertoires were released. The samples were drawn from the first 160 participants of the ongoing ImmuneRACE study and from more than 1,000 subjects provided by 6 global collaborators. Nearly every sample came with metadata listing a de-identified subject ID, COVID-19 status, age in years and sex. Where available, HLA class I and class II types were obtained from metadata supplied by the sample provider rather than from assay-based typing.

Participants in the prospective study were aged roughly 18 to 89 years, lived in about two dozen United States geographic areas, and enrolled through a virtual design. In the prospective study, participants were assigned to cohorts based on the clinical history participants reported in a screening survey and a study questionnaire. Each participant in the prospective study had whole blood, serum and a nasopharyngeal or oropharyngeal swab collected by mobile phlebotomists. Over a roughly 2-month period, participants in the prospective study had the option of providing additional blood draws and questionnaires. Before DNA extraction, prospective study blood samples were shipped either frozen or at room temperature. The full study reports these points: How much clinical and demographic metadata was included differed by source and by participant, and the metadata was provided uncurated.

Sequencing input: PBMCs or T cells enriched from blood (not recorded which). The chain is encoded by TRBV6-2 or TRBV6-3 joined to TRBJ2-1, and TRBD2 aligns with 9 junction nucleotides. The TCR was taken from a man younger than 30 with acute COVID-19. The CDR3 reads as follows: CASSLAGERGGSSYNEQFF. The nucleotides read TGTGCCAGCAGTTTAGCGGGAGAGAGAGGGGGCAGCTCCTACAATGAGCAGTTCTTC.